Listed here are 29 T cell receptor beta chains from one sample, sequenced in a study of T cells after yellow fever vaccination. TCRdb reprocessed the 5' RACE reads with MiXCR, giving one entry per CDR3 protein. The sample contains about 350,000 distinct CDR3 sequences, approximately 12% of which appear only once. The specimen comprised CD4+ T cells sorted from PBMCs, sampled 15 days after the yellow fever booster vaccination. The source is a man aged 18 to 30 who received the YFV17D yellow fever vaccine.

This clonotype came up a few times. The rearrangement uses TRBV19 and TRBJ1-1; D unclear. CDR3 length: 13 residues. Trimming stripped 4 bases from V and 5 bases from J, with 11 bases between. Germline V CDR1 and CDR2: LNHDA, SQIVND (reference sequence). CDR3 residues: CASSTLVRTEAFF. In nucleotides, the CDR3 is TGTGCCAGTAGTACCCTCGTCCGAACTGAAGCTTTCTTT.

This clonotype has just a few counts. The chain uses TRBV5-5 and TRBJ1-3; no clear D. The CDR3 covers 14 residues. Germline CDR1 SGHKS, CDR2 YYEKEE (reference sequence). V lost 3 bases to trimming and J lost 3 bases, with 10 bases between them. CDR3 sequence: CASSSPSDGNTIYF. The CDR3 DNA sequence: TGTGCCAGCAGCTCCCCCTCTGATGGAAACACCATATATTTT.

CDR3 loop: CASRPGTSGGNEQFF. CDR3 DNA sequence: TGCGCCAGCAGACCCGGGACTAGCGGGGGCAATGAGCAGTTCTTC. This rearrangement joins TRBV5-1 to TRBJ2-1; TRBD2 aligns across 14 bases. There are 15 residues in the CDR3. Per germline, CDR1 SGHRS and CDR2 YFSETQ. V lost 5 bases to trimming and J lost 6 bases; unmatched junction nucleotides: 4.

Here the CDR3 DNA reads TGTGCCAGCAGACCGGGACGAGGGGGAGAGACCCAGTACTTC. It is translated as CASRPGRGGETQYF. The chain carries TRBV7-2 and TRBJ2-5, with TRBD1 as a possible D gene (6 bases). The germline V and J ends were trimmed by 6 bases and 4 bases, with 15 bases remaining between them. The CDR3 consists of 14 residues. From germline, CDR1 is SGHTA and CDR2 FQGNSA. Full variable domain (outside the CDR3, taken from reference TRBV7-2 and TRBJ2-5): GAGVSQSPSNKVTEKGKDVELRCDPISGHTALYWYRQSLGQGLEFLIYFQGNSAPDKSGLPSDRFSAERTGGSVSTLTIQRTQQEDSAVYLCASRPGRGGETQYFGPGTRLLVL.

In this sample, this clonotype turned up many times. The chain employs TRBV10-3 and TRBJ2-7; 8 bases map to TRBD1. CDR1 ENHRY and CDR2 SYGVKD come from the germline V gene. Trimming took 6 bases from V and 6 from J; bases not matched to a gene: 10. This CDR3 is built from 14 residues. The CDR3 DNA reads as TGTGCCATCAGATCGGGACAGGACCCCGGCGAGCAGTACGTC. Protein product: CAIRSGQDPGEQYV.

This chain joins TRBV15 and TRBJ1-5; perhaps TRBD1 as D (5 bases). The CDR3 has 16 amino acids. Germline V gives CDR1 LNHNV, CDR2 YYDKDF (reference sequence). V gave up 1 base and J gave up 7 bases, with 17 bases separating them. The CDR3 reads CATSRVVGAPGQPQHF. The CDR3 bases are TGTGCCACCAGCAGAGTGGTAGGGGCCCCCGGCCAGCCCCAGCATTTT.

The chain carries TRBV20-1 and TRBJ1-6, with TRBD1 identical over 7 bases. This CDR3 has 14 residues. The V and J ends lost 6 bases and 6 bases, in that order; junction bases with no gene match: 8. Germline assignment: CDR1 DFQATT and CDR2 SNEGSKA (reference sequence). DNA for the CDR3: TGCAGTGCGCCTCGGACAGGCTTTAATTCACCCCTCCACTTT. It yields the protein CSAPRTGFNSPLHF.

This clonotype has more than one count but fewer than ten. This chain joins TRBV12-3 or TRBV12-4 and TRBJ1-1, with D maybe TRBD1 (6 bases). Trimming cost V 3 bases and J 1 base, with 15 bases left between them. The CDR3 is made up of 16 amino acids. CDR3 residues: CASSFPGGGRNTEAFF. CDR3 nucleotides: TGTGCCAGCAGTTTTCCCGGAGGGGGGAGGAACACTGAAGCTTTCTTT.

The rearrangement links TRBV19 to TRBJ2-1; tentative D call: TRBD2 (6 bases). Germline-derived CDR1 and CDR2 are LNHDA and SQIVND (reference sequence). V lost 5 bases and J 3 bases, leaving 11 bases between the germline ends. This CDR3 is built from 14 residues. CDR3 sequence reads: CASSASGFYNEQFF. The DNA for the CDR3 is TGTGCCAGTAGTGCGAGCGGGTTCTACAATGAGCAGTTCTTC.

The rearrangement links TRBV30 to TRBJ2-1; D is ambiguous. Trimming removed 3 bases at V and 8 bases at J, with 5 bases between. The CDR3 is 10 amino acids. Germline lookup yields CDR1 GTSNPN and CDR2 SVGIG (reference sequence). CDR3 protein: CAWRRDEQFF. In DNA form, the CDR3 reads TGTGCCTGGAGGCGTGATGAGCAGTTCTTC.

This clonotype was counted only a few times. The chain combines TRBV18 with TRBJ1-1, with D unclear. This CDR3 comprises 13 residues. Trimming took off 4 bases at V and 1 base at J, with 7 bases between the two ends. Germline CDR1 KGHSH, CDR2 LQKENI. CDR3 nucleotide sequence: TGTGCCAGCTCACGAGAGGGGAACACTGAAGCTTTCTTT. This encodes CASSREGNTEAFF.

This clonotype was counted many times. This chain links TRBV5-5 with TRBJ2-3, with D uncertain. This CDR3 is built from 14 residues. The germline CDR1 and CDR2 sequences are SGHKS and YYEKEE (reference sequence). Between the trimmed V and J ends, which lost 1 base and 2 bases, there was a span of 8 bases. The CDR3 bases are TGTGCCAGCAGCTTGAGTACTAACACAGATACGCAGTATTTT. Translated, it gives CASSLSTNTDTQYF.

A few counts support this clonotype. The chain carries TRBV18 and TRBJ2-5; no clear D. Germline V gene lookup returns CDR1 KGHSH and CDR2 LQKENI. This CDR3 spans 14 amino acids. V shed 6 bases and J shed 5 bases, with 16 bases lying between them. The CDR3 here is CASSPNLQGETQYF. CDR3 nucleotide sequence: TGTGCCAGCTCTCCCAATCTCCAAGGGGAGACCCAGTACTTC.

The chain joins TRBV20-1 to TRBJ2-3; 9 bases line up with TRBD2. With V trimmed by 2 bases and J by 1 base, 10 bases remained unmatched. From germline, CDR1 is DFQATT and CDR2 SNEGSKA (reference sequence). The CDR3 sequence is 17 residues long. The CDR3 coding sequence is TGCAGTGCTAGACCGAGCGGGGGGACCGATCGCACAGATACGCAGTATTTT. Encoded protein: CSARPSGGTDRTDTQYF.

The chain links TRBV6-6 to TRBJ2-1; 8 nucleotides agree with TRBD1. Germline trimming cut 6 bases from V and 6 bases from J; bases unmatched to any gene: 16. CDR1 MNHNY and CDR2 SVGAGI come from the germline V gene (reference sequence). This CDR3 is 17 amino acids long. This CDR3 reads CASSPTGTGKKGNEQFF. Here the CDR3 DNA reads TGTGCCAGCAGCCCGACCGGGACAGGCAAAAAGGGCAATGAGCAGTTCTTC.

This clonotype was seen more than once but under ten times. In nucleotides, the CDR3 is TGCGCCAGCAGCCAAGATGCGGGGCCGTCGCCAGATACGCAGTATTTT. Amino acid sequence: CASSQDAGPSPDTQYF. The chain has TRBV4-3 and TRBJ2-3, with a weak D call TRBD2 (6 bases). Germline V gives CDR1 LGHNA, CDR2 YSLEER. This CDR3 is 16 amino acids long. V dropped 0 bases and J dropped 4 bases, with 14 bases sitting between them.

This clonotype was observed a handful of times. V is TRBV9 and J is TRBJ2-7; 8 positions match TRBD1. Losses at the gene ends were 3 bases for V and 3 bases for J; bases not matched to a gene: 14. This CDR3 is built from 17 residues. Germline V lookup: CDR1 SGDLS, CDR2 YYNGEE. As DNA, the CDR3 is TGTGCCAGCAGCGGGAACTTCTACGTCAGGGGGCACTACGAGCAGTACGTC. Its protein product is CASSGNFYVRGHYEQYV.

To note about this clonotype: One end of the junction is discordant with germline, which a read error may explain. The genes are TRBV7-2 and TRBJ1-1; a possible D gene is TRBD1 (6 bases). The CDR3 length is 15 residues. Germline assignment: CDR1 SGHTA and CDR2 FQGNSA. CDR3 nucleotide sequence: TGTGCCAGCAGCTTAGTGGGGGCTGGCTTGGGTTCTTCAAGATTT. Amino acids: CASSLVGAGLGSSRF.

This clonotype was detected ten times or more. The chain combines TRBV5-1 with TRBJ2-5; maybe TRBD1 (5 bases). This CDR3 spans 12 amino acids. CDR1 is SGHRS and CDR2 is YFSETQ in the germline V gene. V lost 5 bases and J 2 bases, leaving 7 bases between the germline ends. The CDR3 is CASRRQQETQYF. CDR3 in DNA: TGCGCCAGCAGGCGACAGCAAGAGACCCAGTACTTC.

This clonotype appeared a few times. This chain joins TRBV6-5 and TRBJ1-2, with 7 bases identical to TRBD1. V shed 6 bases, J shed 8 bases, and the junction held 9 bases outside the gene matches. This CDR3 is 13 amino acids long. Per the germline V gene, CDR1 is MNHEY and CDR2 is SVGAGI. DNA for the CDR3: TGTGCCAGCAGAGAAACAGGGGCGGCAGGCTACACCTTC. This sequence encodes CASRETGAAGYTF.

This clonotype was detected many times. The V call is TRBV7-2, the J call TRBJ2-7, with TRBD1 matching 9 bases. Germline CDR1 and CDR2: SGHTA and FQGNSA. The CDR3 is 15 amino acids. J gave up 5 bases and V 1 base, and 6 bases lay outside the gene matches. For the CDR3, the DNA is TGTGCCAGCAGCTTAGTTGGGGACAGGGCAGACGAGCAGTACTTC. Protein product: CASSLVGDRADEQYF.

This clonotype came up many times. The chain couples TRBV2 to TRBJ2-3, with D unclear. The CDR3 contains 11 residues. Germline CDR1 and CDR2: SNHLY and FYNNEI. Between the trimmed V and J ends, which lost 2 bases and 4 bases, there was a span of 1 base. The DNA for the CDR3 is TGTGCCAGCAGTGAACCAGATACGCAGTATTTT. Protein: CASSEPDTQYF.

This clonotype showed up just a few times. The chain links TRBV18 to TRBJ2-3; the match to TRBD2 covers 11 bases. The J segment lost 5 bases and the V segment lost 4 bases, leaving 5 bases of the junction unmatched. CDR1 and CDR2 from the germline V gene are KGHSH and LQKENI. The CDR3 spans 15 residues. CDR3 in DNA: TGTGCCAGCTCACGTAGCGGGGGGGCCGGAGATACGCAGTATTTT. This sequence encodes CASSRSGGAGDTQYF.

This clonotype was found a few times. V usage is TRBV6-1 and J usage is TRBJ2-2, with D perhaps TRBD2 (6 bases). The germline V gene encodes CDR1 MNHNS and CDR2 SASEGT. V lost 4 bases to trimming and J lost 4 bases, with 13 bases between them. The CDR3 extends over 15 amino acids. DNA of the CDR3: TGTGCCAGCAGTGTCGGCGGGGCCGCCACCGGGGAGCTGTTTTTT. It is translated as CASSVGGAATGELFF.

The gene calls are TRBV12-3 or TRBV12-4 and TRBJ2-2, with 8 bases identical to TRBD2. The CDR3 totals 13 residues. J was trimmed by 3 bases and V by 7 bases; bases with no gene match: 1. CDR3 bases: TGTGCCAGCACGCGGGGGGACACCGGGGAGCTGTTTTTT. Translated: CASTRGDTGELFF.

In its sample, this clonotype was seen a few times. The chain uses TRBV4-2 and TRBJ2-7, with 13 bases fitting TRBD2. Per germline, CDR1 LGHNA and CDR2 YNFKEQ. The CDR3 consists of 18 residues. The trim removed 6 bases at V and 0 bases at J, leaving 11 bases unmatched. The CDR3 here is CASRHIGLAGAGSYEQYF. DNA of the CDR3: TGTGCCAGCAGGCACATCGGACTAGCGGGGGCGGGCTCCTACGAGCAGTACTTC.

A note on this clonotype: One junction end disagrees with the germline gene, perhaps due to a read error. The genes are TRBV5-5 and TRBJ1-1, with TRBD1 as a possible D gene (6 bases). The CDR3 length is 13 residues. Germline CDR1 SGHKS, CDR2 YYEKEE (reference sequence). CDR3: CASSYTGSPEAYF. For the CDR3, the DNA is TGTGCCAGCAGCTATACAGGGTCCCCTGAAGCTTACTTT.

The CDR3 region is CASSLGGGPPGELFF. CDR3 nucleotides: TGTGCCAGCAGTTTAGGCGGGGGGCCTCCCGGGGAGCTGTTTTTT. This chain links TRBV12-3 or TRBV12-4 with TRBJ2-2; TRBD2 agrees at 8 bases. V was pared by 1 base and J by 6 bases, with 4 bases of the junction left unmatched. There are 15 residues in the CDR3.

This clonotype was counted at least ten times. In nucleotides, the CDR3 is TGTGCCAGCAGCTGGGGGGCCTTACCCGAGCAGTACGTC. It yields the protein CASSWGALPEQYV. The chain carries TRBV28 and TRBJ2-7, with D perhaps being TRBD1 or TRBD2 (6 bases each). The V gene lost 6 bases and the J gene lost 6 bases, with 15 bases spanning the gap. Germline V gives CDR1 MDHEN, CDR2 SYDVKM. The CDR3 loop spans 13 amino acids.